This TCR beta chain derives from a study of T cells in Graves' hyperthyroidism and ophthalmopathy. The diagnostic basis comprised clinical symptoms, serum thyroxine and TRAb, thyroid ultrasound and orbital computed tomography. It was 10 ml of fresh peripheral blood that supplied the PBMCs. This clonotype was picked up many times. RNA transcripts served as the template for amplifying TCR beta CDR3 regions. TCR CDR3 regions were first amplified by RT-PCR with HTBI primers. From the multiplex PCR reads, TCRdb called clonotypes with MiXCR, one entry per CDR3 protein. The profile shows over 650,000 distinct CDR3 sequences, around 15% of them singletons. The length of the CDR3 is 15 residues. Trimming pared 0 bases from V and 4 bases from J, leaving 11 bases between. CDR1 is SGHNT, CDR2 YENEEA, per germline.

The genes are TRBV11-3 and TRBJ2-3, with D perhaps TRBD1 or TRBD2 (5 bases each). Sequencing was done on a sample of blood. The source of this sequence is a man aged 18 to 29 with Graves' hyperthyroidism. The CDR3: CASSLDGTRADTQYF. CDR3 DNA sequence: TGTGCCAGCAGCTTAGATGGGACCCGAGCAGATACGCAGTATTTT.